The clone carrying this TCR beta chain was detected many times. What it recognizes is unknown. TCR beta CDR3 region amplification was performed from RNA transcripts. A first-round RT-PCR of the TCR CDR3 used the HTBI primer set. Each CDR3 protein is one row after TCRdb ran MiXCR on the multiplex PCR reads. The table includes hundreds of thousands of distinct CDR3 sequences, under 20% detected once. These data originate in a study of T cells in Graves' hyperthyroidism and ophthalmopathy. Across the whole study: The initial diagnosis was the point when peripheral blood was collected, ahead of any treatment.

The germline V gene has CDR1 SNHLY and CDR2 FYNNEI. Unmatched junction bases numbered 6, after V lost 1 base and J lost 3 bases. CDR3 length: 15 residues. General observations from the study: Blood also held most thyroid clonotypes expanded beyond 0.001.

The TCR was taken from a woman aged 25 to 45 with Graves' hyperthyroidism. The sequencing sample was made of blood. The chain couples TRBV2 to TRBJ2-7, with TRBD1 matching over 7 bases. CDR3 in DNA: TGTGCCAGCAGTGAAGTAGGACAGGATATCTACGAGCAGTACTTC. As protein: CASSEVGQDIYEQYF.